The next 18 T cell receptor beta chains were all read from a single sample in a study of CD8 T cells in Susac syndrome. With random hexamers, reverse transcription was performed on about 0.5 to 1 ug of RNA. TCRdb ran MiXCR on the immunoSEQ multiplex PCR reads and lists one entry per CDR3 protein. The sample carries roughly 130,000 distinct CDR3 sequences, roughly 96% recorded once. The sequencing sample was made of CD4+ T cells from PBMCs. The source is a human donor in good health.

V and J are TRBV19 and TRBJ1-5, with 8 positions matching TRBD1. V gave up 7 bases and J gave up 2 bases; unmatched junction bases: 10. The CDR3 is made up of 16 amino acids. Germline lookup yields CDR1 LNHDA and CDR2 SQIVND (reference sequence). DNA for the CDR3: TGTGCCAGTAACCGGACAGGGAAGAAAGGCAATCAGCCCCAGCATTTT. Encoded protein: CASNRTGKKGNQPQHF. Using reference TRBV19 and TRBJ1-5 for the parts outside the CDR3, the full variable domain is DGGITQSPKYLFRKEGQNVTLSCEQNLNHDAMYWYRQDPGQGLRLIYYSQIVNDFQKGDIAEGYSVSREKKESFPLTVTSAQKNPTAFYLCASNRTGKKGNQPQHFGDGTRLSIL.

This clonotype was counted between two and nine times. The chain couples TRBV3-1 to TRBJ1-1, with D unresolved. With 6 bases removed from V and 4 bases from J, the gap between germline ends came to 9 bases. This CDR3 is built from 12 residues. The germline CDR1 and CDR2 sequences are LGHDT and YNNKEL (reference sequence). The CDR3 loop reads CASSPGSTEAFF. CDR3 nucleotide sequence: TGTGCCAGCAGTCCCGGGTCCACTGAAGCTTTCTTT.

The gene calls are TRBV3-1 and TRBJ2-7; TRBD2 matches at 10 bases. Germline loops: CDR1 LGHDT, CDR2 YNNKEL (reference sequence). Trimming at V came to 4 bases and at J to 4 bases, leaving 10 bases not matched to a gene. The CDR3 is 16 amino acids. CDR3 protein: CASSPLPSGSLYEQYF. For the CDR3, the DNA is TGTGCCAGCAGCCCACTACCTAGCGGGAGTTTATACGAGCAGTACTTC.

This chain links TRBV9 with TRBJ1-2; D gene unclear. The CDR3 covers 13 residues. V was pared by 0 bases and J by 8 bases, with 11 bases between. Germline values: CDR1 SGDLS, CDR2 YYNGEE. DNA of the CDR3: TGTGCCAGCAGCGTAGCTGACGCTCGAGGCTACACCTTC. Amino acid sequence: CASSVADARGYTF.

The gene calls are TRBV4-2 and TRBJ2-3; unclear D gene. The V end was cut by 1 base, the J end by 6 bases, with 11 bases between. The V gene's germline CDR1 is LGHNA and CDR2 YNFKEQ. This CDR3 has 14 residues. In DNA, the CDR3 is TGTGCCAGCAGCCAAGCCCCCCCTAAGGATACGCAGTATTTT. It encodes CASSQAPPKDTQYF.

The chain has TRBV23-1 and TRBJ2-2; tentatively, D is TRBD1 (10 bases). TRBV23-1 is an ORF, with its function uncertain. CDR3 length: 22 residues. Trimming took 4 bases from V and 1 from J, leaving 31 bases between them. CDR3 protein: CASSPRDRGPYSGRGNTGELFF. CDR3 bases: TGCGCCAGCAGTCCCCGGGACAGGGGACCATATAGCGGGAGAGGGAACACCGGGGAGCTGTTTTTT.

The gene calls are TRBV7-9 and TRBJ2-2, with 7 bases that match TRBD2. V trimming: 7 bases; J trimming: 5 bases; junction bases outside the gene matches: 16. The CDR3 spans 17 residues. Germline-derived CDR1 and CDR2 are SEHNR and FQNEAQ (reference sequence). CDR3 bases: TGTGCCAGCACCTCTGGGGCGGGGGTGACCAGGACCGGGGAGCTGTTTTTT. It yields the protein CASTSGAGVTRTGELFF. Using reference TRBV7-9 and TRBJ2-2 for the parts outside the CDR3, the full variable domain is DTGVSQNPRHKITKRGQNVTFRCDPISEHNRLYWYRQTLGQGPEFLTYFQNEAQLEKSRLLSDRFSAERPKGSFSTLEIQRTEQGDSAMYLCASTSGAGVTRTGELFFGEGSRLTVL.

This chain joins TRBV5-1 and TRBJ2-3; the match to TRBD2 covers 7 bases. This CDR3 has 13 amino acids. V was pared by 6 bases and J by 3 bases, with 4 bases of the junction left unmatched. Germline-derived CDR1 and CDR2 are SGHRS and YFSETQ. CDR3 protein: CASTEGGTDTQYF. The CDR3 nucleotides are TGCGCCAGCACGGAGGGAGGGACAGATACGCAGTATTTT. Filled out from reference TRBV5-1 and TRBJ2-3, the complete variable domain reads KAGVTQTPRYLIKTRGQQVTLSCSPISGHRSVSWYQQTPGQGLQFLFEYFSETQRNKGNFPGRFSGRQFSNSRSEMNVSTLELGDSALYLCASTEGGTDTQYFGPGTRLTVL.

The chain joins TRBV12-3 or TRBV12-4 to TRBJ2-7; no definite D call. Trimming took 3 bases from V and 3 from J, leaving 3 bases between them. This CDR3 comprises 11 residues. CDR3 nucleotide sequence: TGTGCCAGCAGTTTCGACTACGAGCAGTACTTC. Its translation is CASSFDYEQYF.

The chain recombines TRBV28 with TRBJ1-2; D gene uncertain. Per the germline V gene, CDR1 is MDHEN and CDR2 is SYDVKM. The V end was cut by 6 bases, the J end by 8 bases, with 10 bases between. This CDR3 comprises 11 residues. The CDR3 DNA reads TGTGCCAGCAGCGGCGCCCGCGGCTACACCTTC. This gives the protein CASSGARGYTF.

The gene calls are TRBV3-1 and TRBJ2-5; D uncertain. Trimming removed 0 bases at V and 8 bases at J, with 13 bases between. This CDR3 spans 14 amino acids. Germline CDR1 and CDR2: LGHDT and YNNKEL (reference sequence). The CDR3 region is CASSQEGFQGTQYF. Here the CDR3 DNA reads TGTGCCAGCAGCCAAGAAGGCTTTCAAGGAACCCAGTACTTC.

The chain uses TRBV29-1 and TRBJ2-5; weak D call: TRBD1 (5 bases). This CDR3 has 12 amino acids. The germline gives CDR1 SQVTM, CDR2 ANQGSEA. The CDR3 DNA is TGCAGTGGTGTTAGGACAACGGAGACCCAGTACTTC. Encoded protein: CSGVRTTETQYF.

V and J are TRBV27 and TRBJ2-1; 7 nucleotides line up with TRBD2. V was clipped by 6 bases and J by 8 bases; unmatched bases: 1. Germline lookup yields CDR1 MNHEY and CDR2 SMNVEV (reference sequence). This CDR3 comprises 11 residues. The DNA of the CDR3 is TGTGCCAGCAGGCTAGCGGATGAGCAGTTCTTC. It yields the protein CASRLADEQFF.

This chain connects TRBV6-1 to TRBJ2-7; 8 positions match TRBD1. Germline V gene sequence: CDR1 MNHNS, CDR2 SASEGT. After removal of 10 bases from V and 2 bases from J, the junction contained 19 bases not matched to a gene. CDR3 length: 17 residues. The CDR3 DNA reads as TGTGCCACCCGGATGGCAGGGGGCTCTGCGGGTACCTACGAGCAGTACTTC. Amino acids: CATRMAGGSAGTYEQYF.

J is TRBJ2-2 and V is TRBV7-2; D gene unclear. V was clipped by 2 bases and J by 3 bases, with 7 bases between them. Germline V gives CDR1 SGHTA, CDR2 FQGNSA. The CDR3 runs to 14 residues. CDR3: CASSLLLDTGELFF. CDR3 bases: TGTGCCAGCAGCTTACTATTGGACACCGGGGAGCTGTTTTTT. The whole variable domain, filled in from reference TRBV7-2 and TRBJ2-2, reads GAGVSQSPSNKVTEKGKDVELRCDPISGHTALYWYRQSLGQGLEFLIYFQGNSAPDKSGLPSDRFSAERTGGSVSTLTIQRTQQEDSAVYLCASSLLLDTGELFFGEGSRLTVL.

V is TRBV7-2 and J is TRBJ2-3; 9 bases fit TRBD2. Germline V gives CDR1 SGHTA, CDR2 FQGNSA. After removal of 1 base from V and 5 bases from J, the junction contained 4 bases not matched to a gene. CDR3 length: 15 amino acids. The CDR3 coding sequence is TGTGCCAGCAGCTTAGGCGGGAGGGCCAAAGATACGCAGTATTTT. Encoded protein: CASSLGGRAKDTQYF.

This chain connects TRBV5-1 to TRBJ1-2; unclear D gene. There are 13 residues in the CDR3. The V end lost 0 bases, the J end lost 5 bases, and 8 bases lay between the germline ends. The V gene's germline CDR1 is SGHRS and CDR2 YFSETQ. CDR3 in DNA: TGCGCCAGCAGCTTGGGGACGGTTTATGGCTACACCTTC. Amino acids: CASSLGTVYGYTF.

For the CDR3, the DNA is TGTGCCAGCAGTTTGTCGGGAAGGACTGAAGCTTTCTTT. Residues: CASSLSGRTEAFF. The chain combines TRBV12-3 or TRBV12-4 with TRBJ1-1; D gene ambiguous. CDR3 length equals 13 residues. V was shortened by 3 bases and J by 5 bases, with 10 bases between the two germline ends.